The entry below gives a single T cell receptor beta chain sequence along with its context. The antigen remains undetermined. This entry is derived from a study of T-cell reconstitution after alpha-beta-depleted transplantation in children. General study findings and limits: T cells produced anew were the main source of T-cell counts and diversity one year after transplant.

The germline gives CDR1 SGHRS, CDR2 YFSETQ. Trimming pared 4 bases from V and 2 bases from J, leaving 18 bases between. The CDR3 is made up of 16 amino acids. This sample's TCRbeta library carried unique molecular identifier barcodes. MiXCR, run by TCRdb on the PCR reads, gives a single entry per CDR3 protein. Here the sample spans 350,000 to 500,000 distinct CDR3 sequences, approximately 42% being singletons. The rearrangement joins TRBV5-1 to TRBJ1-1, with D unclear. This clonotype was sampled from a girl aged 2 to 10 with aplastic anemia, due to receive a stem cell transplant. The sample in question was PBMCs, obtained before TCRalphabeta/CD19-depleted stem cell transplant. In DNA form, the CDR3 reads TGCGCCAGCAGCGATAGGACGATGAGTGGCAACACTGAAGCTTTCTTT. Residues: CASSDRTMSGNTEAFF. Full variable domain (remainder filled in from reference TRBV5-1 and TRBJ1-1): KAGVTQTPRYLIKTRGQQVTLSCSPISGHRSVSWYQQTPGQGLQFLFEYFSETQRNKGNFPGRFSGRQFSNSRSEMNVSTLELGDSALYLCASSDRTMSGNTEAFFGQGTRLTVV.